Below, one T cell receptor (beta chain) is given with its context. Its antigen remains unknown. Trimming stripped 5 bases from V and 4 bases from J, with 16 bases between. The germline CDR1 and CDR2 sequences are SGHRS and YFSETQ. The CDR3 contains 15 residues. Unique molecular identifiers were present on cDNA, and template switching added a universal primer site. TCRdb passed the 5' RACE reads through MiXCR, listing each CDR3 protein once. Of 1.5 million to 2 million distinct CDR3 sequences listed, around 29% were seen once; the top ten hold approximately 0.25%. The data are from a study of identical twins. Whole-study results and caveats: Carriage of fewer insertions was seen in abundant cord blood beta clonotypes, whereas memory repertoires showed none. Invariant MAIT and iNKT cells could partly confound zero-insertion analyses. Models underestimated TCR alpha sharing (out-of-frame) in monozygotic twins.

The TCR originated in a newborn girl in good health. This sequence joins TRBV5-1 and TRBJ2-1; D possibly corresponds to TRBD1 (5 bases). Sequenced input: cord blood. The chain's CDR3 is CASRLVGKGYNEQFF. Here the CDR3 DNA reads TGCGCCAGCAGGCTCGTTGGGAAGGGGTACAATGAGCAGTTCTTC. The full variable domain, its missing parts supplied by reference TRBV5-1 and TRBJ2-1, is KAGVTQTPRYLIKTRGQQVTLSCSPISGHRSVSWYQQTPGQGLQFLFEYFSETQRNKGNFPGRFSGRQFSNSRSEMNVSTLELGDSALYLCASRLVGKGYNEQFFGPGTRLTVL.